This TCR beta chain was recovered during a study of shared clonotypes between healthy human individuals. Across several immunoSEQ plates, the genomic DNA of each subset was split evenly. Repertoires were generated with immunoSEQ multiplex PCR, while TCRdb's copy carries only in-frame clones and drops some. Of 400,000 to 500,000 clones in the sample, 70% to 80% were seen once. Turning to this clone: A junction end diverges from the germline sequence, so it may reflect a read error.

CDR3 length: 16 amino acids. Germline values: CDR1 SSHAT, CDR2 FNYEAQ (reference sequence). Sequenced: PBMCs. The receptor's source is a woman between 40 and 50 years old in good health. Some clones in this sample may be carry-over from other donors' samples. V usage is TRBV7-7 and J usage is TRBJ2-7, with 7 bases matching TRBD2. Written as DNA, the CDR3 is TGTGCTAGCAGCTTCGGTTGTGAGCGGGGCCCCTACGAGCAGTACTTC. It specifies CASSFGCERGPYEQYF.